What follows are 10 T cell receptor beta chains derived from one specimen sequenced in a study of blood T cell repertoires in COVID-19. Clones were read by immunoSEQ multiplex PCR, and TCRdb kept only the in-frame ones, dropping some. This sample has about 220,000 clones, with 82% found just once. The sequencing input was peripheral blood. The receptors were sampled from a woman aged 80 or over with acute or convalescent COVID-19.

This chain uses TRBV24-1 with TRBJ2-7, with TRBD1 matching over 7 bases. The germline V gene has CDR1 KGHDR and CDR2 SFDVKD. The CDR3 sequence is 14 residues long. The V gene end was trimmed by 5 bases and the J gene end by 7 bases; junction bases not matched to a gene: 10. The CDR3 DNA reads TGTGCCACCAGTGGACAGGGCGGATCGTGGGAGCAGTACTTC. It is translated as CATSGQGGSWEQYF.

The V gene is TRBV20-1, the J gene TRBJ2-3; the D gene is possibly TRBD2 (7 bases). CDR1 and CDR2 (germline): DFQATT, SNEGSKA (reference sequence). V was trimmed by 3 bases and J by 6 bases, leaving 13 bases between them. There are 13 residues in the CDR3. The CDR3 bases are TGCAGTGCTAGTCGCGGGGGCGGGGATACGCAGTATTTT. As protein: CSASRGGGDTQYF.

The rearrangement uses TRBV19 and TRBJ2-5; 15 bases are shared with TRBD2. V dropped 5 bases and J dropped 5; count of bases not matched to a gene: 6. The CDR3 spans 16 residues. Germline V gene sequence: CDR1 LNHDA, CDR2 SQIVND (reference sequence). In DNA, the CDR3 is TGTGCCAGTAGTTGGACTAGCGGGGGGGCCTGGGAGACCCAGTACTTC. Its protein is CASSWTSGGAWETQYF.

The chain carries TRBV6-2 or TRBV6-3 and TRBJ1-5; D gene ambiguous. Trimming left V 0 bases short and J 0 bases short, with 6 bases between. The CDR3 spans 15 residues. Germline V gene data show CDR1 as MNHEY and CDR2 as SVGEGT. In DNA, the CDR3 is TGTGCCAGCAGTTACTCCTCAGATAGCAATCAGCCCCAGCATTTT. Protein product: CASSYSSDSNQPQHF.

The chain is built from TRBV25-1 and TRBJ1-1; no reliable D call. The CDR3 has 12 amino acids. V was trimmed by 6 bases and J by 8 bases, leaving 13 bases between them. Germline CDR1 reads MGHDK; CDR2 reads SYGVNS. CDR3 bases: TGTGCCAGCAGGAAAATGGGAGGGGAAGCTTTCTTT. Translating gives CASRKMGGEAFF. Drawing the rest from reference TRBV25-1 and TRBJ1-1, the complete variable domain is EADIYQTPRYLVIGTGKKITLECSQTMGHDKMYWYQQDPGMELHLIHYSYGVNSTEKGDLSSESTVSRIRTEHFPLTLESARPSHTSQYLCASRKMGGEAFFGQGTRLTVV.

This clone was counted between two and nine times. The V call is TRBV2, the J call TRBJ2-7; D is undetermined. Trimming took off 5 bases at V and 3 bases at J, with 8 bases between the two ends. The CDR3 runs 12 residues. CDR1 and CDR2 from the germline V gene are SNHLY and FYNNEI. CDR3 nucleotide sequence: TGTGCCAGCAGTACGGGTATCTACGAGCAGTACTTC. Amino acids: CASSTGIYEQYF.

This chain links TRBV2 with TRBJ2-7; TRBD1 is a possible D gene (6 bases). The V gene lost 4 bases and the J gene lost 5 bases, with 12 bases spanning the gap. CDR3 length: 13 residues. Germline V lookup: CDR1 SNHLY, CDR2 FYNNEI. The CDR3 spells CASSVTGTHEQYF. The CDR3 DNA is TGTGCCAGCAGTGTGACAGGCACCCACGAGCAGTACTTC.

The genes are TRBV7-8 and TRBJ1-1; 9 bases fit TRBD1. The germline gives CDR1 SGHVS, CDR2 FQNEAQ. Unmatched junction bases numbered 3, after V lost 3 bases and J lost 1 base. The CDR3 has 15 residues. CDR3 bases: TGTGCCAGCAGCTTTTTGACAGGGGGGAACACTGAAGCTTTCTTT. Translation gives CASSFLTGGNTEAFF.

This chain joins TRBV2 and TRBJ1-4; D ambiguous. The germline gives CDR1 SNHLY, CDR2 FYNNEI. CDR3 size: 14 residues. V gave up 5 bases and J gave up 4 bases, with 11 bases separating them. The CDR3 loop is CASSPDSFNEKLFF. For the CDR3, the DNA is TGTGCCAGCAGTCCAGACTCTTTTAATGAAAAACTGTTTTTT.

This rearrangement joins TRBV12-3 or TRBV12-4 to TRBJ1-3, with D possibly TRBD1 on 6 matching bases. V dropped 9 bases and J dropped 2 bases, with 11 bases sitting between them. There are 13 residues in the CDR3. The CDR3 nucleotides are TGTGCCAGTCGAGCAGGGGCTGGAAACACCATATATTTT. This sequence encodes CASRAGAGNTIYF.